This entry concerns a single T cell receptor beta chain. There are a few counts of this clonotype. It has no known antigen specificity. Base-call qualities are not available, and no considerably larger clone is one nucleotide away. The data originate from a study of T-cell memory formation after mild COVID-19 (dated by TCRdb to the early 2020s). Background for the entire study: TCR sequence clusters from the two donors were largely donor specific. In a couple of donors, T-cell clones that expanded and contracted after mild COVID-19 were followed by sequencing TCRalpha and TCRbeta repertoires longitudinally. Two young, previously healthy adult volunteers, one female and one male, were included in the cohort. Summary of the overall study and its limitations: Contracting CD4+ clones were located mainly in the CM and EM memory subsets, whereas CD8+ clones were found to be enriched in EMRA. SARS-CoV-2 specificity of the second-wave clones peaking on day 37 was not confirmed. The study covered only a couple of mild cases, and larger cohorts including severe cases with pre-infection samples were considered necessary. Clones contracting from day 15 to 85 had balanced CD4/CD8 phenotypes, while a second wave expanding from day 15 to 37 was biased towards CD4+. Some responding clones were detected in pre-infection memory, suggesting pre-existing cross-reactive memory T cells joined the SARS-CoV-2 response.

TCRdb shows the sequencer as Illumina NovaSeq 6000. cDNA libraries for TCRalpha and TCRbeta were prepared by 5'RACE using constant-segment primers, with sample barcodes and unique molecular identifiers added. RNA was extracted from every sample with Trizol reagent. Library amplification was performed in two PCR steps, and a second sample barcode and Illumina TruSeq adapters were introduced in the second step. The libraries were sequenced on an Illumina NovaSeq using 2 x 150 bp paired-end reads. The published analysis was carried out like this. With migec v1.2.7, reads were demultiplexed and then collapsed into UMI-guided consensus sequences. With mixcr v2.1.11, UMI consensuses were aligned to TRA and TRB V and J templates and assembled into clonotypes. Clonotypes were classified as expanded or contracted when called significant by both edgeR and NoisET, with noise models trained on biological replicates. For edgeR calls, the thresholds were a false discovery rate-adjusted p below 0.01 and a log2 fold-change of 1. As an exploratory analysis of dynamics, PCA with hierarchical clustering was applied to max-normalized trajectories of the 1000 most abundant clonotypes. The CD4 or CD8 phenotype of responding clones was assigned using the separately sequenced CD4+ and CD8+ repertoires. TCRdb reprocessing: public reads trimmed at Q25 with fastp, clones called with MiXCR, in-frame beta chains kept. Duplicate CDR3 protein sequences are folded into a single record with the most common DNA and genes. The V and J calls were determined by TCRdb, not by the authors. A total of some 300,000 distinct CDR3 sequences appear in this sample, around 19% of them only once. More than 20% of the sample is taken by the ten largest.

The CDR3 numbers 14 residues from cysteine through phenylalanine. Solely the CDR3 DNA is kept, with 42 bases framed from the first base. As encoded in the germline V gene, CDR1 is SGDLS while CDR2 is YYNGEE. V loses 0 bases of germline sequence and J loses 2 bases, and the interval between the two ends is 8 bases. PBMCs were isolated by Ficoll-Paque density gradient centrifugation. The sequence derives from a man between 18 and 35 years old who had mild COVID-19 (a few samples of this study predate the infection). The sample titles of this study are shuffled in the database, so cell type and time point are left out; the donor was told from shared clones. The V and J segments used are TRBV9 and TRBJ2-5; the D region possibly corresponds to TRBD1 (5 bases align). The sequencing sample was made of PBMCs or a T cell subset sorted from them (not recorded which). The DNA sequence is TGTGCCAGCAGCGTAGAGACAGCTCAAGAGACCCAGTACTTC. The encoded protein is CASSVETAQETQYF.